This T cell receptor (beta chain) is from a study of lymphopenia after photon versus proton radiotherapy. Study-wide findings and caveats: After the lymphocyte nadir, photon-treated repertoires showed oligoclonal expansion, especially of CD8+ Temra cells. Under photons, naive T cells and diversity fell while effector/memory populations rose. Post-nadir TCR diversity decline inversely tracked overall survival among those who died.

Notes on this clone: What it binds is unknown.

The data were produced by immunoSEQ multiplex PCR, yet TCRdb's version contains in-frame clones alone and is incomplete. The profile shows roughly 25,000 clones, 80% to 90% of them singletons. The CDR3 is made up of 15 amino acids. This TCR came from a man aged 50 to 60 with gastric cancer. The specimen comprised peripheral blood, sampled from a patient treated with photon-based radiotherapy. The chain is built from TRBV21-1 and TRBJ1-1; the table gives TRBD1 as D, unverified against the DNA. TRBV21-1 counts as a pseudogene. In DNA form, the CDR3 reads TGTGCCAGCAGCCCCAAGTGGGCAATGAACACTGAAGCTTTCTTT. Protein product: CASSPKWAMNTEAFF.